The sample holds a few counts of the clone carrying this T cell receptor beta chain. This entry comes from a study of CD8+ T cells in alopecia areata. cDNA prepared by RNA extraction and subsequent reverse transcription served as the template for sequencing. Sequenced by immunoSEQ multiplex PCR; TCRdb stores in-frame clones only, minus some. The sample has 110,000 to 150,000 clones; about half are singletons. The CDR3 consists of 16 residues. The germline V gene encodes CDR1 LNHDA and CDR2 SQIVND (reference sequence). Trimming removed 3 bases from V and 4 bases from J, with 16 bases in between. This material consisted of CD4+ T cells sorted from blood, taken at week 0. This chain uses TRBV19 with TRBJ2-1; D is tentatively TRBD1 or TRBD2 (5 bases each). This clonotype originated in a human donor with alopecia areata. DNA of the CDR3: TGTGCCAGTAGTATTATAGGGGTAGCGAGATACAATGAGCAGTTCTTC. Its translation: CASSIIGVARYNEQFF.